A selection of T cell receptor beta chains follows, all from one sample in a study of identical twins. TCRdb called the 5' RACE reads again in MiXCR, with one record for every CDR3 protein. The repertoire consists of roughly 720,000 distinct CDR3 sequences, with about 18% occurring once and the leading ten covering under 15%. The same specimen was also included in a second study, on T cells expressing NK-cell markers.

Source material: PBMCs. These receptors originate from a woman aged 18-30 years in good health. CDR3s include the opening cysteine and the closing phenylalanine or tryptophan. D genes are given only for firm matches. Only part of the rows carry a size: once, few, many, or a class if the clone is expanded.

D | J | V | size | DNA | CDR3
- | TRBJ2-7 | TRBV4-3 | many | TGCGCCAGCAGCCAAGAGAATAGTCTCTACGAGCAGTACTTC | CASSQENSLYEQYF
TRBD1 | TRBJ2-2 | TRBV4-2 | few | TGTGCCAGCAGCCGCGGACAGGGTGGAACCGGGGAGCTGTTTTTT | CASSRGQGGTGELFF
TRBD2 | TRBJ2-2 | TRBV7-9 | few | TGTGCCAGCAGCGCGGGGACTAGCGGTAACACCGGGGAGCTGTTTTTT | CASSAGTSGNTGELFF
- | TRBJ1-4 | TRBV7-9 | - | TGTGCCAGCAGCCCGATGGGGGGGGAGAATGAAAAACTGTTTTTT | CASSPMGGENEKLFF
- | TRBJ2-3 | TRBV10-3 | - | TGTGCCATCGCGGACAGAGAGAGCACAGATACGCAGTATTTT | CAIADRESTDTQYF
- | TRBJ2-1 | TRBV5-1 | - | TGCGCCAGCAGCTCCGAACGGCAGAACAATGAGCAGTTCTTC | CASSSERQNNEQFF
TRBD2 | TRBJ2-7 | TRBV4-3 | few | TGCGCCAGCAGCCAAATTTTGGCGGGGGGCGGTTACGAGCAGTACTTC | CASSQILAGGGYEQYF
TRBD1 | TRBJ1-1 | TRBV12-3/TRBV12-4 | few | TGTGCCAGCAGTCTGGACAGGGAAAGGACTGAAGCTTTCTTT | CASSLDRERTEAFF
- | TRBJ2-2 | TRBV29-1 | - | TGCAGCGTTGTGCGCCGGGGTCACGGGGAGCTGTTTTTT | CSVVRRGHGELFF
- | TRBJ2-7 | TRBV7-9 | many | TGTGCCAGCAGTTTAGAGTCCTACGAGCAGTACTTC | CASSLESYEQYF
- | TRBJ2-7 | TRBV7-9 | few | TGTGCCAGCAGCCGCCCGGGGATAAAGTACTTC | CASSRPGIKYF
- | TRBJ1-1 | TRBV18 | - | TGTGCCAGCCGTGAGGGGATGAACACTGAAGCTTTCTTT | CASREGMNTEAFF
- | TRBJ1-1 | TRBV7-9 | - | TGTGCCAGCAGCTTAGTCGAGGGCCTTGAAGCTTTCTTT | CASSLVEGLEAFF
TRBD1 | TRBJ1-2 | TRBV12-3/TRBV12-4 | many | TGTGCCAGCAGTCTAGGGACAGCGAGCTATGGCTACACCTTC | CASSLGTASYGYTF
- | TRBJ2-1 | TRBV6-1 | - | TGTGCCAGCAGTCCGGGTCCAAATTACAATGAGCAGTTCTTC | CASSPGPNYNEQFF
TRBD2 | TRBJ2-7 | TRBV12-3/TRBV12-4 | - | TGTGCCAGCAGTATGACAGCGGGAGTCGCCTACGAGCAGTACTTC | CASSMTAGVAYEQYF
- | TRBJ1-2 | TRBV20-1 | - | TGCAGTGCTCGGTATAGACAGCTGATCTATGGCTACACCTTC | CSARYRQLIYGYTF
TRBD2 | TRBJ2-4 | TRBV7-2 | - | TGTGCCAGCAGCTTTAATAGCGGGAATGGGGACATTCAGTACTTC | CASSFNSGNGDIQYF
- | TRBJ2-7 | TRBV20-1 | - | TGCAGTGCTAGTCGTCAAGGGTGGGTGTACGAGCAGTACTTC | CSASRQGWVYEQYF
- | TRBJ1-1 | TRBV20-1 | few | TGCAGTGCTAGGGCCGGGGCGGCTGAAGCTTTCTTT | CSARAGAAEAFF
- | TRBJ1-6 | TRBV5-1 | many | TGCGCCAGCAGCTTGGGGCAGCGAAATTCACCCCTCCACTTT | CASSLGQRNSPLHF
- | TRBJ1-1 | TRBV12-3/TRBV12-4 | many | TGTGCCAGCAGCTACGACGGACTTGAAGCTTTCTTT | CASSYDGLEAFF
- | TRBJ2-3 | TRBV7-9 | - | TGTGCCAGCAGCCCTCACCTGCTGAATACGCAGTATTTT | CASSPHLLNTQYF
TRBD1 | TRBJ1-1 | TRBV7-9 | - | TGTGCCAGCAGCCCGTGGGGACAGGTTGGAGCTGAAGCTTTCTTT | CASSPWGQVGAEAFF
- | TRBJ1-6 | TRBV12-3/TRBV12-4 | - | TGTGCCAGCAGCATTACAGGGTTAAACTCACCCCTCCACTTT | CASSITGLNSPLHF
- | TRBJ2-1 | TRBV5-1 | once | TGCGCCAGCAGCTTGGAGTCGGGGCACAATGAGCAGTTCTTC | CASSLESGHNEQFF
- | TRBJ2-1 | TRBV5-5 | - | TGTGCCAGCAGCTTCGGAGGGAGGAGTACCTACAATGAGCAGTTCTTC | CASSFGGRSTYNEQFF
TRBD1 | TRBJ1-6 | TRBV18 | - | TGTGCCAGCTCACCAGGGGGACAGAAGGCCCTCCACTTT | CASSPGGQKALHF
- | TRBJ2-2 | TRBV5-1 | - | TGCGCCAGCAGCTTGGCCTGGGGGGACACCGGGGAGCTGTTTTTT | CASSLAWGDTGELFF
TRBD2 | TRBJ2-3 | TRBV7-6 | few | TGTGCCAGCAGCCGTGGAGGCGGGAGGGTTACAGATACGCAGTATTTT | CASSRGGGRVTDTQYF
TRBD2 | TRBJ2-1 | TRBV6-5 | few | TGTGCCAGCAGTTACTCTGGCGGGAGGCGCTACAATGAGCAGTTCTTC | CASSYSGGRRYNEQFF
- | TRBJ2-1 | TRBV10-3 | - | TGTGCCATCAGTGAGTCGAGTGGGACCAATGAGCAGTTCTTC | CAISESSGTNEQFF
TRBD2 | TRBJ2-7 | TRBV20-1 | few | TGCAGTGCTAGAGATAGTCGCGGGAGGACCGTCCACGAGCAGTACTTC | CSARDSRGRTVHEQYF
TRBD1 | TRBJ2-3 | TRBV15 | - | TGTGCCACCAGCGCACAGGGGGCGCGGGATACGCAGTATTTT | CATSAQGARDTQYF
- | TRBJ2-2 | TRBV12-3/TRBV12-4 | - | TGTGCCAGCAGTTTAGCTCAGTTCACCGGGGAGCTGTTTTTT | CASSLAQFTGELFF
TRBD2 | TRBJ2-1 | TRBV20-1 | - | TGCAGTGCGGTCTGGACTAGCGGGAGGGATGAGCAGTTCTTC | CSAVWTSGRDEQFF
- | TRBJ1-2 | TRBV12-3/TRBV12-4 | - | TGTGCCAGCAGCCCAGCCGGGTACGGAAACTATGGCTACACCTTC | CASSPAGYGNYGYTF
- | TRBJ1-2 | TRBV12-3/TRBV12-4 | - | TGTGCCAGCAGCCAGGCAAGAATCTATGGCTACACCTTC | CASSQARIYGYTF
TRBD1 | TRBJ1-1 | TRBV7-2 | few | TGTGCCAGCAGCTGGCAGGGGGGAGGTACTGAAGCTTTCTTT | CASSWQGGGTEAFF
- | TRBJ2-3 | TRBV20-1 | - | TGCAGTGCTAGGAGGACAGCCGCTAGCACAGATACGCAGTATTTT | CSARRTAASTDTQYF
TRBD2 | TRBJ2-7 | TRBV9 | - | TGTGCCAGCAGCGTGGGCGGGAGATCCCCTTACGAGCAGTACTTC | CASSVGGRSPYEQYF
- | TRBJ2-3 | TRBV24-1 | few | TGTGCCACCAGTGATTCGAGGACAATCACAGATACGCAGTATTTT | CATSDSRTITDTQYF